The 11 T cell receptor beta chains below were found in one sample sequenced in a study of blood T cell repertoires in COVID-19. Clones were sequenced by immunoSEQ multiplex PCR, and TCRdb holds only the in-frame ones, with some missing. The top ten clones hold about 15% of a sample with 200,000 to 250,000 clones, 85% to 90% of them seen once. Material for sequencing was PBMCs or T cells enriched from blood (not recorded which). The source is a young man who had been exposed to COVID-19.

This clone has just one count. The V gene is TRBV5-1, the J gene TRBJ1-4; the D gene is possibly TRBD1 (6 bases). The CDR3 is made up of 16 amino acids. CDR1 and CDR2 from the germline V gene are SGHRS and YFSETQ. Trimming stripped 4 bases from V and 7 bases from J, with 20 bases between. CDR3 in DNA: TGCGCCAGCAGCGCCACCACAGGGTCTGGCGGTGAAAAACTGTTTTTT. This encodes CASSATTGSGGEKLFF.

V is TRBV29-1 and J is TRBJ2-1, with D unclear. Germline V gene lookup returns CDR1 SQVTM and CDR2 ANQGSEA. The CDR3 has 13 amino acids. Trimming cost V 0 bases and J 6 bases, with 9 bases left between them. CDR3 bases: TGCAGCGTTGAAGATCCGGTCCTCAATGAGCAGTTCTTC. Translated: CSVEDPVLNEQFF.

The genes are TRBV30 and TRBJ2-3, with TRBD2 matching 8 bases. Germline-derived CDR1 and CDR2 are GTSNPN and SVGIG (reference sequence). The CDR3 contains 15 residues. Trimming removed 0 bases from V and 1 base from J; junction bases left unmatched: 3. This chain's CDR3 is CAWSVAGGGTDTQYF. The CDR3, as DNA: TGTGCCTGGAGTGTCGCGGGGGGAGGCACAGATACGCAGTATTTT.

The chain joins TRBV19 to TRBJ1-2; D might be TRBD1 (5 bases). Germline lookup yields CDR1 LNHDA and CDR2 SQIVND (reference sequence). Trimming cost V 4 bases and J 2 bases, with 11 bases left between them. This CDR3 has 14 amino acids. The chain's CDR3 is CASSRGGANYGYTF. CDR3 nucleotide sequence: TGTGCCAGTAGTAGGGGTGGGGCGAACTATGGCTACACCTTC.

A single count supports this clone. The chain employs TRBV6-5 and TRBJ1-1, with no clear D. Germline V gives CDR1 MNHEY, CDR2 SVGAGI. Trimming took off 8 bases at V and 5 bases at J, with 9 bases between the two ends. The CDR3 runs to 11 residues. The CDR3: CASQLETEAFF. The CDR3 nucleotides read TGTGCCAGCCAACTTGAGACTGAAGCTTTCTTT.

There are a few counts of this clone. V gene TRBV5-1 combines with J gene TRBJ2-7; a possible D gene is TRBD1 (6 bases). The CDR3 loop spans 14 amino acids. The germline V gene encodes CDR1 SGHRS and CDR2 YFSETQ. V lost 3 bases, J lost 7 bases, and 17 bases lay in between. DNA of the CDR3: TGCGCCAGCAGCTCCAGCCAGGGGCCAGGGGAGCAGTACTTC. This codes for CASSSSQGPGEQYF.

In nucleotides, the CDR3 is TGCGCCAGCAGCTTTAATAGCGGGGTCCAAGAGACCCAGTACTTC. This gives the protein CASSFNSGVQETQYF. The gene calls are TRBV5-1 and TRBJ2-5; 8 bases fit TRBD2. The junction had 4 bases not matched to a gene; V was cut back by 2 bases and J by 1 base. Germline CDR1 and CDR2: SGHRS and YFSETQ. This CDR3 region has 15 residues.

The J gene is TRBJ1-6, the V gene TRBV9; a weak D match, TRBD1 (6 bases). This CDR3 is built from 15 residues. V was shortened by 0 bases and J by 7 bases, with 11 bases between the two germline ends. Germline-derived CDR1 and CDR2 are SGDLS and YYNGEE. The chain's CDR3 is CASSVGDIWNSPLHF. CDR3 in DNA: TGTGCCAGCAGCGTAGGGGACATCTGGAATTCACCCCTCCACTTT.

This clone was counted only a few times. The genes are TRBV14 and TRBJ2-7; the match to TRBD2 covers 9 bases. The ends lost 2 bases at V and 2 bases at J; junction bases unmatched: 13. The CDR3 totals 18 residues. Germline V CDR1 and CDR2: SGHDN, FVKESK. In DNA form, the CDR3 reads TGTGCCAGCAGCCAAATGTATTCTCTAGCGGGGACCCCCTACGAGCAGTACTTC. Its translation is CASSQMYSLAGTPYEQYF.

CDR3 sequence: CSVEPGQGGIGQYF. CDR3 nucleotide sequence: TGCAGCGTCGAGCCGGGACAGGGGGGTATCGGGCAGTACTTC. The gene calls are TRBV29-1 and TRBJ2-7; 11 bases map to TRBD1. This CDR3 has 14 amino acids. Germline V CDR1 and CDR2: SQVTM, ANQGSEA. V lost 6 bases and J lost 9; bases outside the gene matches: 13.

This clone appeared a few times. V is TRBV5-4 and J is TRBJ1-2; no reliable D call. Trimming cost V 0 bases and J 2 bases, with 5 bases left between them. The CDR3 contains 13 residues. CDR1 and CDR2 from the germline V gene are SGHNT and YYREEE (reference sequence). CDR3 sequence: CASSLDRNYGYTF. The CDR3 bases are TGTGCCAGCAGCTTGGACAGAAACTATGGCTACACCTTC.